This entry is about one T cell receptor beta chain. TCRdb's copy holds only in-frame clones and misses some; the assay was immunoSEQ multiplex PCR. This table holds tens of thousands of clones, 75% to 95% found once. V lost 4 bases and J lost 7; bases outside the gene matches: 10. Germline CDR1 reads SGHNT; CDR2 reads YYREEE (reference sequence). CDR3 size: 15 residues. This entry belongs to a study of Tregs in tolerant kidney transplant recipients. The receptor was isolated from a human donor who received a combined kidney and bone marrow transplant. The chain couples TRBV5-4 to TRBJ2-3; 9 bases are shared with TRBD1. The sample consisted of Tregs from blood, taken before the transplant. CDR3 nucleotides: TGTGCCAGCAGCACCACCGGGACAGGGATTCATACGCAGTATTTT. Protein product: CASSTTGTGIHTQYF.